The 26 T cell receptor beta chains presented below share a single source sample, sequenced in a study of cytomegalovirus exposure and HLA in healthy donors. Data came from immunoSEQ multiplex PCR; TCRdb stores just in-frame clones and leaves some out. The data hold roughly 130,000 clones, with 75% to 90% observed a single time. The source material was PBMCs. Source of these receptors: a woman between 18 and 30 years old in good health and CMV-seropositive.

The chain joins TRBV5-6 to TRBJ2-1; TRBD2 agrees at 9 bases. The CDR3 is 16 residues long. The germline V gene has CDR1 SGHDT and CDR2 YYEEEE. V trimming: 0 bases; J trimming: 6 bases; junction bases outside the gene matches: 7. CDR3 sequence: CASSLAASGVFNEQFF. CDR3 nucleotide sequence: TGTGCCAGCAGCTTGGCCGCTAGCGGGGTGTTCAATGAGCAGTTCTTC.

The rearrangement joins TRBV6-6 to TRBJ2-5, with TRBD1 identical over 9 bases. With 0 bases clipped from V and 7 bases from J, the junction kept 6 bases outside the gene matches. Germline V lookup: CDR1 MNHNY, CDR2 SVGAGI (reference sequence). The CDR3 totals 15 residues. CDR3 bases: TGTGCCAGCAGTTACTCGACGCGACAGGGGGGGACCCAGTACTTC. Residues: CASSYSTRQGGTQYF.

The gene calls are TRBV5-4 and TRBJ2-7, with 7 bases that match TRBD2. With 4 bases clipped from V and 2 bases from J, the junction kept 18 bases outside the gene matches. The CDR3 has 18 residues. Germline-derived CDR1 and CDR2 are SGHNT and YYREEE (reference sequence). The CDR3 nucleotides are TGTGCCAGCAGCCCCTACGGGGGGTGGGGGAGCCCCACCTACGAGCAGTACTTC. Its protein product is CASSPYGGWGSPTYEQYF.

This rearrangement joins TRBV11-2 to TRBJ2-5; no definite D call. V was trimmed by 5 bases and J by 4 bases, leaving 11 bases between them. Per germline, CDR1 SGHAT and CDR2 FQNNGV. This CDR3 has 13 residues. CDR3 loop: CASSLGGVETQYF. CDR3 bases: TGTGCCAGCAGCCTAGGCGGCGTAGAGACCCAGTACTTC.

The chain is built from TRBV19 and TRBJ2-1, with 9 bases matching TRBD2. V gave up 7 bases and J gave up 4 bases; unmatched junction bases: 5. The CDR3 extends over 14 amino acids. The V gene's germline CDR1 is LNHDA and CDR2 SQIVND (reference sequence). DNA for the CDR3: TGTGCCAGTAAGAGCGGGGGGATTTACAATGAGCAGTTCTTC. Encoded protein: CASKSGGIYNEQFF. Looking up the rest from reference TRBV19 and TRBJ2-1 gives the full variable domain: DGGITQSPKYLFRKEGQNVTLSCEQNLNHDAMYWYRQDPGQGLRLIYYSQIVNDFQKGDIAEGYSVSREKKESFPLTVTSAQKNPTAFYLCASKSGGIYNEQFFGPGTRLTVL.

The chain has TRBV6-5 and TRBJ1-2; the D gene is possibly TRBD1 (5 bases). Trimming stripped 4 bases from V and 4 bases from J, with 13 bases between. Germline CDR1 and CDR2: MNHEY and SVGAGI. The length of the CDR3 is 14 residues. The CDR3 region has the DNA TGTGCCAGCAGTTCCGTCGGAGGGGTCTATGGCTACACCTTC. Amino acid sequence: CASSSVGGVYGYTF.

The chain links TRBV4-1 to TRBJ2-1; 15 nucleotides agree with TRBD2. Germline V gene sequence: CDR1 MGHRA, CDR2 YSYEKL. V was pared by 0 bases and J by 4 bases, with 1 base of the junction left unmatched. The CDR3 is 17 residues long. Here the CDR3 reads CASSQEGLAGGYNEQFF. DNA of the CDR3: TGCGCCAGCAGCCAAGAAGGACTAGCGGGGGGGTACAATGAGCAGTTCTTC.

The rearrangement links TRBV5-4 to TRBJ1-1; 12 nucleotides match TRBD1. V gave up 5 bases and J gave up 1 base; unmatched junction bases: 6. Germline V gene sequence: CDR1 SGHNT, CDR2 YYREEE (reference sequence). The CDR3 has 16 amino acids. Here the CDR3 DNA reads TGTGCCAGCAGTCAGGGGGACAGGGGGCGGAACACTGAAGCTTTCTTT. It is translated as CASSQGDRGRNTEAFF.

This chain connects TRBV18 to TRBJ1-1, with TRBD1 identical over 8 bases. CDR1 and CDR2 (germline): KGHSH, LQKENI. V shed 4 bases, J shed 7 bases, and the junction held 8 bases outside the gene matches. The CDR3 loop spans 14 amino acids. The CDR3 region has the DNA TGTGCCAGCTCACGGGGTCAGGGGGCCCTTGAAGCTTTCTTT. Encoded protein: CASSRGQGALEAFF.

This rearrangement joins TRBV4-1 to TRBJ2-2; D possibly corresponds to TRBD2 (7 bases). This CDR3 has 16 residues. V was pared by 4 bases and J by 5 bases, with 17 bases between. Per the germline V gene, CDR1 is MGHRA and CDR2 is YSYEKL. CDR3 DNA sequence: TGCGCCAGCAGCCCAGCTGCGGGGGCGGGGACCGGGGAGCTGTTTTTT. It translates to CASSPAAGAGTGELFF.

This chain joins TRBV10-3 and TRBJ2-7; 7 nucleotides agree with TRBD2. Germline CDR1 and CDR2: ENHRY and SYGVKD. The CDR3 has 13 amino acids. Trimming cost V 4 bases and J 7 bases; bases outside gene matches: 7. Written as DNA, the CDR3 is TGTGCCATCAGTGGGGCGGGGGAGAGTGAGCAGTACTTC. The encoded protein is CAISGAGESEQYF.

This clone was counted between two and nine times. The chain recombines TRBV6-6 with TRBJ1-5; weak D call: TRBD1 (5 bases). Germline lookup yields CDR1 MNHNY and CDR2 SVGAGI (reference sequence). The V end lost 8 bases, the J end lost 0 bases, and 8 bases lay between the germline ends. The CDR3 is 13 amino acids. The CDR3 DNA is TGTGCCAGCCGGGGGTTTAGCAATCAGCCCCAGCATTTT. Its translation is CASRGFSNQPQHF.

This chain uses TRBV6-1 with TRBJ2-3; 10 bases fit TRBD1. Germline loops: CDR1 MNHNS, CDR2 SASEGT. This CDR3 is 16 amino acids long. Trimming cost V 4 bases and J 2 bases; bases outside gene matches: 6. CDR3 sequence (DNA): TGTGCCAGCAGTGTCGTGGGACAGGGGTACACAGATACGCAGTATTTT. This gives the protein CASSVVGQGYTDTQYF.

The J gene is TRBJ1-1, the V gene TRBV27; TRBD1 might be the D (5 bases). Trimming pared 3 bases from V and 6 bases from J, leaving 11 bases between. Germline V gene sequence: CDR1 MNHEY, CDR2 SMNVEV (reference sequence). This CDR3 is 13 amino acids long. CDR3 in amino acids: CASSLRGAPEAFF. Written as DNA, the CDR3 is TGTGCCAGCAGTTTGCGGGGCGCCCCTGAAGCTTTCTTT.

This rearrangement joins TRBV19 to TRBJ1-3; 7 bases align to TRBD1. The germline V gene encodes CDR1 LNHDA and CDR2 SQIVND (reference sequence). V shed 6 bases and J 0 bases; nucleotides not matched to a gene: 5. The CDR3 sequence is 15 residues long. CDR3 sequence: CASRTGSRSGNTIYF. As DNA, the CDR3 is TGTGCCAGTAGGACAGGGAGCCGCTCTGGAAACACCATATATTTT. Supplemented by reference TRBV19 and TRBJ1-3, the full variable domain reads DGGITQSPKYLFRKEGQNVTLSCEQNLNHDAMYWYRQDPGQGLRLIYYSQIVNDFQKGDIAEGYSVSREKKESFPLTVTSAQKNPTAFYLCASRTGSRSGNTIYFGEGSWLTVV.

This clone was counted a single time. The J gene is TRBJ2-7, the V gene TRBV6-5, with 13 bases lining up with TRBD2. The CDR3 loop spans 15 amino acids. With V trimmed by 6 bases and J by 2 bases, 4 bases remained unmatched. Germline V CDR1 and CDR2: MNHEY, SVGAGI. CDR3 protein: CASRPGTSGAYEQYF. DNA of the CDR3: TGTGCCAGCAGACCCGGGACTAGCGGGGCCTACGAGCAGTACTTC.

The rearrangement links TRBV28 to TRBJ2-3; 10 bases agree with TRBD1. The CDR3 runs 16 residues. Germline CDR1 is MDHEN and CDR2 is SYDVKM. Trimming at V came to 5 bases and at J to 2 bases, leaving 7 bases not matched to a gene. In DNA, the CDR3 is TGTGCCAGCAGTCCAACCGGGACAGGGGTCACAGATACGCAGTATTTT. It yields the protein CASSPTGTGVTDTQYF. The variable domain in full, with the rest retrieved from reference TRBV28 and TRBJ2-3, is DVKVTQSSRYLVKRTGEKVFLECVQDMDHENMFWYRQDPGLGLRLIYFSYDVKMKEKGDIPEGYSVSREKKERFSLILESASTNQTSMYLCASSPTGTGVTDTQYFGPGTRLTVL.

This sequence joins TRBV10-3 and TRBJ1-2, with 7 bases that match TRBD1. CDR3 size: 15 residues. J gave up 2 bases and V 5 bases, and 8 bases lay outside the gene matches. CDR1 ENHRY and CDR2 SYGVKD come from the germline V gene. This CDR3 is CAISRQGQLNYGYTF. CDR3 DNA: TGTGCCATCAGTCGCCAGGGACAGTTAAACTATGGCTACACCTTC.

DNA of the CDR3: TGTGCCAGCAGCGTATCTCCGACAGGAACCTACGAGCAGTACTTC. Encoded protein: CASSVSPTGTYEQYF. The rearrangement uses TRBV9 and TRBJ2-7; tentatively, D is TRBD1 (6 bases). The V end lost 1 base, the J end lost 2 bases, and 13 bases lay between the germline ends. Germline CDR1 SGDLS, CDR2 YYNGEE. The CDR3 contains 15 residues. The full variable domain, with the rest looked up from reference TRBV9 and TRBJ2-7, is DSGVTQTPKHLITATGQRVTLRCSPRSGDLSVYWYQQSLDQGLQFLIQYYNGEERAKGNILERFSAQQFPDLHSELNLSSLELGDSALYFCASSVSPTGTYEQYFGPGTRLTVT.

The V gene is TRBV2, the J gene TRBJ2-7; 8 bases are a match to TRBD1. The V gene end was trimmed by 6 bases and the J gene end by 6 bases; junction bases not matched to a gene: 4. Germline V lookup: CDR1 SNHLY, CDR2 FYNNEI. The CDR3 is made up of 12 amino acids. CDR3 region: CASRVTGVEQYF. CDR3 coding DNA: TGTGCCAGCAGGGTGACAGGGGTCGAGCAGTACTTC.

J is TRBJ2-7 and V is TRBV6-1; 7 bases agree with TRBD2. CDR1 and CDR2 (germline): MNHNS, SASEGT. V lost 2 bases and J lost 4; bases outside the gene matches: 2. There are 13 residues in the CDR3. As DNA, the CDR3 is TGTGCCAGCAGTGAATGGGGGGGGTACGAGCAGTACTTC. Protein sequence: CASSEWGGYEQYF.

This chain uses TRBV4-1 with TRBJ1-5, with 7 bases that match TRBD1. V was clipped by 2 bases and J by 7 bases; unmatched bases: 5. The germline V gene has CDR1 MGHRA and CDR2 YSYEKL. The CDR3 length is 14 residues. The chain's CDR3 is CASSQKTGVQPQHF. In nucleotides, the CDR3 is TGCGCCAGCAGCCAAAAAACAGGGGTCCAGCCCCAGCATTTT.

The V gene is TRBV2, the J gene TRBJ2-1; 8 positions agree with TRBD1. Germline assignment: CDR1 SNHLY and CDR2 FYNNEI. The CDR3 has 13 amino acids. V dropped 4 bases and J dropped 15; count of bases not matched to a gene: 11. CDR3 in amino acids: CASSAGEDREAFF. The CDR3 DNA reads as TGTGCCAGCAGTGCGGGGGAGGACAGGGAAGCGTTCTTC.

The sample holds a few counts of this clone. This sequence joins TRBV6-5 and TRBJ1-2; a possible D gene is TRBD1 (6 bases). Looked up from germline, CDR1 is MNHEY and CDR2 is SVGAGI. The CDR3 runs 13 residues. Trimming cost V 6 bases and J 4 bases, with 12 bases left between them. In nucleotides, the CDR3 is TGTGCCAGCAGCAGCCGGGACACCTATGGCTACACCTTC. Translated: CASSSRDTYGYTF.

The chain joins TRBV4-2 to TRBJ1-4; 9 nucleotides line up with TRBD1. Trimming cost V 2 bases and J 7 bases; bases outside gene matches: 5. This CDR3 spans 15 amino acids. Germline lookup yields CDR1 LGHNA and CDR2 YNFKEQ. The CDR3 is CASSQITGGSEKLFF. The CDR3 nucleotides read TGTGCCAGCAGCCAAATAACAGGGGGCTCTGAAAAACTGTTTTTT.

This rearrangement joins TRBV7-9 to TRBJ1-1; 8 bases line up with TRBD1. Germline V lookup: CDR1 SEHNR, CDR2 FQNEAQ (reference sequence). The CDR3 contains 11 residues. J lost 10 bases, V lost 5 bases, and 3 bases had no gene match. CDR3 in amino acids: CASSHGQGAFF. Written as DNA, the CDR3 is TGTGCCAGCAGCCACGGACAGGGAGCTTTCTTT.